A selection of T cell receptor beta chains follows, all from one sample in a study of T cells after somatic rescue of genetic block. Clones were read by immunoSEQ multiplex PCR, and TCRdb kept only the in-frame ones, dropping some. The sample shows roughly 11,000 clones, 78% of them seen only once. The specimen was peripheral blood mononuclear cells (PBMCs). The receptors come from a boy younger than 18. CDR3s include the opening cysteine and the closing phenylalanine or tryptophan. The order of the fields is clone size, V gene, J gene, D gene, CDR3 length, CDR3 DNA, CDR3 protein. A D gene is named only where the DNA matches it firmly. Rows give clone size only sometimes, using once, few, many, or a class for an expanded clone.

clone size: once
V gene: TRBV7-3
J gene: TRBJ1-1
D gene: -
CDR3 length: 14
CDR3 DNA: TGTGCCAGCAGCAAAGGCAGGGGTGACACTGAAGCTTTCTTT
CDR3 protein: CASSKGRGDTEAFF

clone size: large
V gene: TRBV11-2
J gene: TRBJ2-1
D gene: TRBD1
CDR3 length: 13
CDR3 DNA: TGTGCCAGCAGCTTGTACAGGGGCAATGAGCAGTTCTTC
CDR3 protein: CASSLYRGNEQFF

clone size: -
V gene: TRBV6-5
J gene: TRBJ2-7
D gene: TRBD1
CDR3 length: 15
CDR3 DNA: TGTGCCAGCAGTTACTCGCGACAGGGGAAGTACGAGCAGTACTTC
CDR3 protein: CASSYSRQGKYEQYF

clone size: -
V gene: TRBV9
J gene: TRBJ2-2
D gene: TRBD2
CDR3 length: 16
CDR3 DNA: TGTGCCAGCAGCGTAGATGGGCTAGCGGGAGCCGGGGAGCTGTTTTTT
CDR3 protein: CASSVDGLAGAGELFF

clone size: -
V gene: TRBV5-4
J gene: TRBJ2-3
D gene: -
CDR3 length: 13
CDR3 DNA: TGTGCCAGCAGCTTGATGGGGACAGATACGCAGTATTTT
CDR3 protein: CASSLMGTDTQYF

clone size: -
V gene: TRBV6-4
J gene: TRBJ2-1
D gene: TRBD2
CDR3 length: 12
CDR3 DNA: TGTGCCAGCAGTGAGTACGGGACTAGTCTTATCTTC
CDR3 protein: CASSEYGTSLIF

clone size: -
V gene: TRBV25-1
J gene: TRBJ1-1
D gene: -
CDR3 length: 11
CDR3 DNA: TGTGCCAGCTCAAGGGGCAGGGTTGCTTTCTTT
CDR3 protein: CASSRGRVAFF

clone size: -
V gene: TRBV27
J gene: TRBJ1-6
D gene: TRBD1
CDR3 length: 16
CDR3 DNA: TGTGCCAGCAGTGCCACAGGGGGCTCCTATAATTCACCCCTCCACTTT
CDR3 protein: CASSATGGSYNSPLHF

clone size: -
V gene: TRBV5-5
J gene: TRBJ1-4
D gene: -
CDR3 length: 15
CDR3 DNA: TGTGCCAGCAGCTTTTCGTCTACGACAGTTGGAAAACTGTTTTTT
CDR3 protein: CASSFSSTTVGKLFF

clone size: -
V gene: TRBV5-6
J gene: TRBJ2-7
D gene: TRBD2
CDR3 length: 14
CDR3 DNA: TGTGCCAGCAGCGTTACTAGCGGGAGGCACGAGCAGTACTTC
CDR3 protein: CASSVTSGRHEQYF

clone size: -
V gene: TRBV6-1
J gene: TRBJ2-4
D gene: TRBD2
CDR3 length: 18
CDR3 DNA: TGTGCCAGCAGTGACTGGGGAGGGCTTCGTGTAGCCAAAAACATTCAGTACTTC
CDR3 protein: CASSDWGGLRVAKNIQYF

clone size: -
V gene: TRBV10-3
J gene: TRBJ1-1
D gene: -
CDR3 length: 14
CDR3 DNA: TGTGCCATCAGTGATCGGATAGATAACACTGAAGCTTTCTTT
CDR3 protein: CAISDRIDNTEAFF